This passage covers 18 T cell receptor beta chains from one sample sequenced in a study of blood T cell repertoires in COVID-19. Measured with immunoSEQ multiplex PCR; TCRdb has only the in-frame clones, and not every one. This sample has about 360,000 clones, with about 87% found just once. The sample taken for sequencing was peripheral blood. These TCRs come from a human donor in a cohort sampled during active COVID-19.

The chain uses TRBV19 and TRBJ2-5; tentatively, D is TRBD2 (6 bases). The CDR3 has 15 residues. The V and J ends lost 5 bases and 2 bases respectively, with 15 bases between them. Germline CDR1 LNHDA, CDR2 SQIVND (reference sequence). CDR3 bases: TGTGCCAGTAGTTCTCCGGGAGAGGGACAAGAGACCCAGTACTTC. Its protein is CASSSPGEGQETQYF.

The chain uses TRBV2 and TRBJ2-3; 10 positions match TRBD1. The CDR3 is 15 amino acids. Per the germline V gene, CDR1 is SNHLY and CDR2 is FYNNEI. With 11 bases clipped from V and 6 bases from J, the junction kept 14 bases outside the gene matches. The CDR3 protein is CASGEGQGMWDTQYF. CDR3 nucleotides: TGTGCCTCCGGGGAGGGACAGGGGATGTGGGATACGCAGTATTTT.

The V call is TRBV6-1, the J call TRBJ2-5; 7 nucleotides agree with TRBD1. Germline V lookup: CDR1 MNHNS, CDR2 SASEGT. The CDR3 has 15 amino acids. V lost 0 bases to trimming and J lost 4 bases; unmatched junction nucleotides: 5. The CDR3: CASSEAPGQRETQYF. The CDR3 DNA follows: TGTGCCAGCAGTGAAGCCCCGGGACAGCGAGAGACCCAGTACTTC.

The rearrangement uses TRBV5-6 and TRBJ1-3, with D hard to call. Germline V lookup: CDR1 SGHDT, CDR2 YYEEEE. The CDR3 loop spans 15 amino acids. V was pared by 7 bases and J by 0 bases, with 14 bases between. The CDR3 is CASPASGFSGNTIYF. CDR3 coding DNA: TGTGCCAGCCCCGCATCAGGTTTCTCTGGAAACACCATATATTTT.

J is TRBJ2-3 and V is TRBV14, with 11 bases that match TRBD2. CDR1 and CDR2 (germline): SGHDN, FVKESK. The CDR3 runs 17 residues. Trimming at V came to 0 bases and at J to 5 bases, leaving 7 bases not matched to a gene. CDR3 region: CASSQDWASGGQDTQYF. CDR3 sequence (DNA): TGTGCCAGCAGCCAAGATTGGGCTAGCGGGGGGCAAGATACGCAGTATTTT.

J is TRBJ1-5 and V is TRBV6-6; 11 positions agree with TRBD1. The J segment lost 4 bases and the V segment lost 6 bases, leaving 8 bases of the junction unmatched. The CDR3 is made up of 16 amino acids. Looked up from germline, CDR1 is MNHNY and CDR2 is SVGAGI (reference sequence). CDR3 protein: CASRPSRDRGNQPQHF. The CDR3 DNA is TGTGCCAGCAGACCATCCCGGGACAGGGGGAATCAGCCCCAGCATTTT.

This clone was seen many times. The chain couples TRBV6-1 to TRBJ1-1; 7 positions agree with TRBD1. J gave up 9 bases and V 3 bases, and 13 bases lay outside the gene matches. This CDR3 has 15 residues. CDR1 and CDR2 from the germline V gene are MNHNS and SASEGT. This chain's CDR3 is CASSDMGQPSLKAFF. CDR3 DNA: TGTGCCAGCAGTGACATGGGACAGCCCTCCCTAAAAGCTTTCTTT.

The J gene is TRBJ2-6, the V gene TRBV9; D remains unclear. CDR1 SGDLS and CDR2 YYNGEE come from the germline V gene. Trimming pared 0 bases from V and 0 bases from J, leaving 7 bases between. The CDR3 runs to 16 residues. The CDR3 region has the DNA TGTGCCAGCAGCGTAGGGCCGATCTCTGGGGCCAACGTCCTGACTTTC. Translation gives CASSVGPISGANVLTF. Together with reference TRBV9 and TRBJ2-6, the CDR3 gives the full variable domain: DSGVTQTPKHLITATGQRVTLRCSPRSGDLSVYWYQQSLDQGLQFLIQYYNGEERAKGNILERFSAQQFPDLHSELNLSSLELGDSALYFCASSVGPISGANVLTFGAGSRLTVL.

The V call is TRBV7-8, the J call TRBJ1-4; D gene uncertain. The CDR3 is made up of 16 amino acids. The V end lost 4 bases, the J end lost 1 base, and 13 bases lay between the germline ends. The germline CDR1 and CDR2 sequences are SGHVS and FQNEAQ. Here the CDR3 reads CASSSLPTRTNEKLFF. The CDR3, as DNA: TGTGCCAGCAGCTCACTTCCGACAAGAACTAATGAAAAACTGTTTTTT.

V and J are TRBV3-1 (or the pseudogene TRBV3-2) and TRBJ2-3, with TRBD2 identical over 7 bases. Germline V CDR1 and CDR2: LGHDT, YNNKEL (reference sequence). The V gene end was trimmed by 1 base and the J gene end by 5 bases; junction bases not matched to a gene: 6. CDR3 length: 15 residues. CDR3 sequence: CASSQAGGLGDTQYF. Here the CDR3 DNA reads TGTGCCAGCAGCCAAGCGGGAGGTCTTGGAGATACGCAGTATTTT.

This sequence joins TRBV10-3 and TRBJ2-3; TRBD2 agrees at 9 bases. Per the germline V gene, CDR1 is ENHRY and CDR2 is SYGVKD. V lost 5 bases to trimming and J lost 3 bases; unmatched junction nucleotides: 9. This CDR3 spans 16 amino acids. DNA for the CDR3: TGTGCCATCAGTAGGGAAATTAGCGGGGGTACAGATACGCAGTATTTT. Its translation is CAISREISGGTDTQYF.

The rearrangement uses TRBV4-2 and TRBJ2-2, with unresolved D. The CDR3 spans 12 residues. Trimming removed 5 bases at V and 8 bases at J, with 9 bases between. The V gene's germline CDR1 is LGHNA and CDR2 YNFKEQ. CDR3 amino acids: CASSKTRGELFF. The CDR3 nucleotides read TGTGCCAGCAGCAAGACTCGAGGGGAGCTGTTTTTT.

This chain connects TRBV19 to TRBJ1-2, with 9 bases aligning to TRBD1. Germline lookup yields CDR1 LNHDA and CDR2 SQIVND (reference sequence). This CDR3 contains 13 residues. V lost 9 bases, J lost 6 bases, and 8 bases stayed unmatched. DNA for the CDR3: TGTGCCAGCTCGGACAGGGGACAGAATGGCTACACCTTC. It yields the protein CASSDRGQNGYTF. Looking up the rest from reference TRBV19 and TRBJ1-2 gives the full variable domain: DGGITQSPKYLFRKEGQNVTLSCEQNLNHDAMYWYRQDPGQGLRLIYYSQIVNDFQKGDIAEGYSVSREKKESFPLTVTSAQKNPTAFYLCASSDRGQNGYTFGSGTRLTVV.

V usage is TRBV30 and J usage is TRBJ1-4; D ambiguous. V was shortened by 7 bases and J by 0 bases, with 12 bases between the two germline ends. The length of the CDR3 is 14 residues. Germline V lookup: CDR1 GTSNPN, CDR2 SVGIG (reference sequence). As DNA, the CDR3 is TGTGCCTCCTCTCGGGGTGCAACTAATGAAAAACTGTTTTTT. Protein: CASSRGATNEKLFF.

Comments on this clone: In the same sample, other DNA sequences code for this CDR3. The CDR3 DNA reads as TGCGCCAGCAGCTTACCAGGGGATGGAAACACCATATATTTT. Its protein is CASSLPGDGNTIYF. The chain joins TRBV5-1 to TRBJ1-3, with a possible D match to TRBD1 (6 bases). Germline values: CDR1 SGHRS, CDR2 YFSETQ. This CDR3 has 14 residues. V gave up 2 bases and J gave up 3 bases, with 9 bases separating them.

This clone is a singleton in its sample. This chain links TRBV6-6 with TRBJ1-2; TRBD1 matches at 8 bases. Germline lookup yields CDR1 MNHNY and CDR2 SVGAGI (reference sequence). The CDR3 covers 15 residues. V dropped 5 bases and J dropped 4; count of bases not matched to a gene: 9. The CDR3 sequence: CASSPMDRASYGYTF. CDR3 sequence (DNA): TGTGCCAGCAGTCCTATGGACAGGGCTTCCTATGGCTACACCTTC.

The rearrangement joins TRBV6-6 to TRBJ2-7; D not resolved. V shed 2 bases and J shed 4 bases, with 15 bases lying between them. CDR3 length: 15 residues. Germline V gene lookup returns CDR1 MNHNY and CDR2 SVGAGI (reference sequence). The CDR3 region is CASSYPGRRKYEQYF. The CDR3 region has the DNA TGTGCCAGCAGTTACCCAGGTCGCAGAAAATACGAGCAGTACTTC.

V and J are TRBV6-5 and TRBJ2-2; perhaps TRBD2 as D (6 bases). Germline V lookup: CDR1 MNHEY, CDR2 SVGAGI. V shed 6 bases and J shed 3 bases, with 11 bases lying between them. The CDR3 is made up of 14 amino acids. The CDR3 nucleotides read TGTGCCAGCAGCACCGGGACTCACACCGGGGAGCTGTTTTTT. Protein product: CASSTGTHTGELFF.